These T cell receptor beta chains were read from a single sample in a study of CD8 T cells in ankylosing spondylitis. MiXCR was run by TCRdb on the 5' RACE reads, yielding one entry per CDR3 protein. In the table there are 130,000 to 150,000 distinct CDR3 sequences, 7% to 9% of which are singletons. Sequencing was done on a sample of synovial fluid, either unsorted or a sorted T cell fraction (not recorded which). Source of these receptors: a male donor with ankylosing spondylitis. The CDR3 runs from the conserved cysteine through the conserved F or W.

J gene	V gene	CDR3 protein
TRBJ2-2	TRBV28	CASSPWTGRGTGELFF
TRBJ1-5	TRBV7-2	CASSSGGGTGGYQPQHF
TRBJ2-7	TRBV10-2	CASSDGSPYEQYF
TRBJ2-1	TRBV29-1	CSVDLAGNEQFF
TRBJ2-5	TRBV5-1	CASSKGRARLETQYF
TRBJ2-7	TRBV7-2	CASRRNPTGTYEQYF
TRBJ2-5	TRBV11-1	CASSLPPHRTGGLETQYF
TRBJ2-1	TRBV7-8	CASSLGSRNEQFF
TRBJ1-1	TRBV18	CASSRQGFFEAFF
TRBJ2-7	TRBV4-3	CASSQGHDAGGPREQYF
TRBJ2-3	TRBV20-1	CSARDAGGPGGDTQYF
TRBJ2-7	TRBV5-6	CASSPGLAGGPSSYEQYF
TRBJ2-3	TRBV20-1	CSAGGGRSGDTQYF
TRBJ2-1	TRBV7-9	CASSPRGLGDEQFF
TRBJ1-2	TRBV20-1	CSASGQGYGYTF
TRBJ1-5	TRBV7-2	CASSRQGSNQPQHF
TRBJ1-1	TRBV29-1	CSVKDRFTEAFF
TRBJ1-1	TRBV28	CASSFTLRRAFF
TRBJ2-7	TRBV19	CASSEHQGAYEQYF
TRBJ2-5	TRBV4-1	CASSQDHTRTAETQYF
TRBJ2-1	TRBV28	CASSLARGGNYNEQFF
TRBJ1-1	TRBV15	CATSPGDGVNTEAFF
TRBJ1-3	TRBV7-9	CASSETGGLRNTIYF
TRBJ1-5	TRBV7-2	CASSVGTGGFQPQHF
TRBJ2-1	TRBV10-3	CAISEPLGRGKTYNEQFF